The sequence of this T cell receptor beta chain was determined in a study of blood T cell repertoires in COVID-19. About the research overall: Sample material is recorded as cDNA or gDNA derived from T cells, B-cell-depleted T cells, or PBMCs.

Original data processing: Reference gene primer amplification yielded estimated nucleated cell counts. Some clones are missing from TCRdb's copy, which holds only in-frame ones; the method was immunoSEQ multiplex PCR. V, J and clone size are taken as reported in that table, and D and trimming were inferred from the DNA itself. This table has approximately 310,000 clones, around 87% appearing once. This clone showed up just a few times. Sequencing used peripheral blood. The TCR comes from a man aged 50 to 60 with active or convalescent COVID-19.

CDR3 in DNA: TGTGCCAGCAGCCAAGTAGTATCCTCTGGAAACACCATATATTTT. Residues: CASSQVVSSGNTIYF. The rearrangement joins TRBV3-1 (or the pseudogene TRBV3-2) to TRBJ1-3; D call uncertain. CDR1 is LGHDT and CDR2 is YNNKEL in the germline V gene (reference sequence). CDR3 length equals 15 residues. V was pared by 1 base and J by 0 bases, with 7 bases between.